Shown below are 7 T cell receptor beta chains from a single sample sequenced in a study of cytomegalovirus exposure and HLA in healthy donors. PCR amplification relied on 60 Vbeta primers (plus 13 Jbeta primers). Clones were sequenced by immunoSEQ multiplex PCR, and TCRdb holds only the in-frame ones, with some missing. The sample consists of roughly 200,000 clones, roughly 85% of them appearing once. The sample consisted of PBMCs. The receptors were sampled from a woman aged 50 to 65 in good health and CMV-seronegative.

J is TRBJ2-7 and V is TRBV27; TRBD2 matches 10 bases. V gave up 8 bases and J gave up 3 bases; unmatched junction bases: 7. The CDR3 length is 14 residues. Germline CDR1 is MNHEY and CDR2 is SMNVEV (reference sequence). CDR3 amino acids: CASGLLAGNYEQYF. The CDR3 region has the DNA TGTGCCAGCGGGCTACTAGCGGGGAACTACGAGCAGTACTTC.

The count of this clone is one. The CDR3 protein is CASSYSLRGNYYEQYF. Here the CDR3 DNA reads TGTGCCAGCAGTTACTCGTTGCGGGGGAACTACTACGAGCAGTACTTC. The rearrangement joins TRBV6-5 to TRBJ2-7; 7 nucleotides match TRBD2. The CDR3 is 16 residues long. Germline CDR1 is MNHEY and CDR2 is SVGAGI. V shed 0 bases and J 3 bases; nucleotides not matched to a gene: 8.

J is TRBJ1-1 and V is TRBV27; tentatively, D is TRBD1 (6 bases). The CDR3 runs 13 residues. Germline V gives CDR1 MNHEY, CDR2 SMNVEV (reference sequence). V dropped 8 bases and J dropped 5 bases, with 15 bases sitting between them. The CDR3 nucleotides read TGTGCCAGCCGCCCGGGGGGCGCAACTGAAGCTTTCTTT. It specifies CASRPGGATEAFF.

The V and J genes are TRBV9 and TRBJ2-1; D is ambiguous. This CDR3 contains 11 residues. Trimming stripped 7 bases from V and 8 bases from J, with 10 bases between. Per germline, CDR1 SGDLS and CDR2 YYNGEE. The CDR3 region has the DNA TGTGCCAGCGGGCCCTTCGATGAGCAGTTCTTC. Its translation: CASGPFDEQFF.

This chain uses TRBV6-1 with TRBJ2-7; TRBD2 might be the D (6 bases). V was trimmed by 2 bases and J by 5 bases, leaving 10 bases between them. Germline assignment: CDR1 MNHNS and CDR2 SASEGT. This CDR3 is built from 13 residues. The CDR3 here is CASSERGFHEQYF. Written as DNA, the CDR3 is TGTGCCAGCAGTGAACGGGGGTTTCACGAGCAGTACTTC.

The chain uses TRBV7-3 and TRBJ2-1; D possibly corresponds to TRBD2 (6 bases). The V and J ends lost 5 bases and 6 bases respectively, with 11 bases between them. The CDR3 is 13 amino acids. The germline CDR1 and CDR2 sequences are SGHTA and FQGTGA. For the CDR3, the DNA is TGTGCCAGCAGCCTCTCCGGGGGCAATGAGCAGTTCTTC. As protein: CASSLSGGNEQFF.

The chain couples TRBV7-6 to TRBJ2-7, with no clear D. Germline V gene lookup returns CDR1 SGHVS and CDR2 FNYEAQ. Trimming removed 5 bases at V and 0 bases at J, with 14 bases between. The CDR3 loop spans 15 amino acids. CDR3 amino acids: CASSPSALASYEQYF. In nucleotides, the CDR3 is TGTGCCAGCAGCCCCTCAGCGTTGGCCTCCTACGAGCAGTACTTC. Full variable domain (rest looked up from reference TRBV7-6 and TRBJ2-7): GAGVSQSPRYKVTKRGQDVALRCDPISGHVSLYWYRQALGQGPEFLTYFNYEAQQDKSGLPNDRFSAERPEGSISTLTIQRTEQRDSAMYRCASSPSALASYEQYFGPGTRLTVT.